A selection of T cell receptor beta chains follows, all from one sample in a study of blood T cell repertoires in COVID-19. Produced via immunoSEQ multiplex PCR; TCRdb's table is partial and in-frame only. Among 200,000 or so clones, roughly 82% were seen once, and the ten largest hold roughly 13%. The sequencing input was peripheral blood. These receptors were taken from a human donor in a cohort sampled during active COVID-19. CDR3s include the opening cysteine and the closing phenylalanine or tryptophan. D genes are given only for firm matches. Size is omitted from some rows. Given values are once, few, many or a class for expanded clones.

NA,TRBJ2-6,TRBV5-1,NA,CASKPTATGANVLTF,TGCGCCAGCAAACCGACAGCTACTGGGGCCAACGTCCTGACTTTC
TRBD1,TRBJ1-1,TRBV3-1/TRBV3-2,NA,CASSRQGARGTEAFF,TGTGCCAGCAGCCGGCAGGGGGCGCGGGGCACTGAAGCTTTCTTT
NA,TRBJ2-7,TRBV2,NA,CASSEGASLSYEQYF,TGTGCCAGCAGTGAGGGGGCTAGCCTCTCCTACGAGCAGTACTTC
NA,TRBJ1-1,TRBV5-1,NA,CASSLMRATDTEAFF,TGCGCCAGCAGCTTGATGAGGGCGACGGACACTGAAGCTTTCTTT
NA,TRBJ1-5,TRBV19,NA,CASSIGQGLYQPQHF,TGTGCCAGTAGTATAGGGCAGGGACTTTATCAGCCCCAGCATTTT
NA,TRBJ1-1,TRBV19,NA,CASSIMVRGTEAFF,TGTGCCAGTAGTATAATGGTCCGGGGCACTGAAGCTTTCTTT
NA,TRBJ2-5,TRBV7-9,NA,CASSLGGMAEIAETQYF,TGTGCCAGCAGCTTAGGCGGGATGGCAGAAATAGCAGAGACCCAGTACTTC
NA,TRBJ2-1,TRBV6-2/TRBV6-3,NA,CASSTSVRGSYNEQFF,TGTGCCAGCAGTACGAGCGTCAGGGGCTCCTACAATGAGCAGTTCTTC
NA,TRBJ2-7,TRBV7-2,NA,CASSSRGRQSYEQYF,TGTGCCAGCAGCTCGCGGGGACGGCAGAGCTACGAGCAGTACTTC
NA,TRBJ2-5,TRBV14,NA,CASSQAWGDGETQYF,TGTGCCAGCAGCCAAGCCTGGGGAGACGGAGAGACCCAGTACTTC
NA,TRBJ1-1,TRBV29-1,NA,CSVDTGTEAFF,TGCAGCGTTGATACCGGGACTGAAGCTTTCTTT
NA,TRBJ2-1,TRBV10-3,once,CAISAYSDNEQFF,TGTGCCATCAGTGCCTATTCGGACAATGAGCAGTTCTTC
TRBD1,TRBJ2-1,TRBV11-3,NA,CASSLGDRGPNNEQFF,TGTGCCAGCAGCTTAGGTGACAGGGGCCCGAACAATGAGCAGTTCTTC
TRBD2,TRBJ2-7,TRBV7-9,NA,CASSPRLAGPTYEQYF,TGTGCCAGCAGCCCACGACTAGCGGGGCCCACCTACGAGCAGTACTTC
NA,TRBJ2-4,TRBV2,few,CASSWEDIQYF,TGTGCCAGCAGTTGGGAGGACATTCAGTACTTC
NA,TRBJ1-3,TRBV2,NA,CASKIYSGNTIYF,TGTGCCAGCAAAATTTACTCTGGAAACACCATATATTTT
TRBD1,TRBJ1-1,TRBV7-9,many,CASFKPGQGRTEAFF,TGTGCCAGCTTTAAACCGGGACAGGGGAGGACTGAAGCTTTCTTT
TRBD1,TRBJ1-3,TRBV27,NA,CASSPLTDRGAGNTIYF,TGTGCCAGCAGTCCCTTAACGGACAGGGGAGCTGGAAACACCATATATTTT
NA,TRBJ1-3,TRBV30,once,CAWMRSLGNTIYF,TGTGCCTGGATGCGGTCACTTGGAAACACCATATATTTT
NA,TRBJ2-2,TRBV5-1,NA,CASSLSSSANTGELFF,TGCGCCAGCAGCTTGAGTAGTAGCGCGAACACCGGGGAGCTGTTTTTT
TRBD1,TRBJ2-7,TRBV11-2,NA,CASSHGDRGRYEQYF,TGTGCCAGCAGCCACGGGGACAGGGGGCGCTACGAGCAGTACTTC
NA,TRBJ2-5,TRBV5-1,NA,CASSSRAGQETQYF,TGCGCCAGCAGCTCCCGGGCAGGGCAAGAGACCCAGTACTTC
NA,TRBJ1-5,TRBV18,NA,CASSPGQHDNQPQHF,TGTGCCAGCTCACCAGGACAGCATGACAATCAGCCCCAGCATTTT
NA,TRBJ2-5,TRBV19,NA,CASSPTEGETQYF,TGTGCCAGTAGTCCGACAGAAGGAGAGACCCAGTACTTC